The following is a TCR beta chain sequence with its context. Its target is unknown. The data derive from a study of cytomegalovirus exposure and HLA in healthy donors. Study summary: Later analysis reported that the approximately 120 validation repertoires shared the platform of the approximately 670 first-cohort repertoires. Study-level findings and limits: In the roughly 120 validation repertoires, a later analysis found that first-cohort TCR clusters tended to co-occur.

Using immunoSEQ multiplex PCR, the repertoire was profiled, and TCRdb retains in-frame clones only, with some absent. The top ten clones hold 1% of a sample with a few hundred thousand clones, just over 85% of them seen once. The ends lost 1 base at V and 2 bases at J; junction bases unmatched: 4. This CDR3 is built from 15 residues. Germline V gives CDR1 LGHNA, CDR2 YSLEER. The sequence was obtained from a woman younger than 35 in good health and CMV-seronegative. The sample consisted of PBMCs. The chain employs TRBV4-3 and TRBJ2-5; 7 positions match TRBD1. The DNA of the CDR3 is TGCGCCAGCAGCCAAGGGACAGGTAGACAAGAGACCCAGTACTTC. It specifies CASSQGTGRQETQYF.